The entry that follows covers one TCR beta chain sequence. Clones were read by immunoSEQ multiplex PCR, and TCRdb kept only the in-frame ones, dropping some. The table records approximately 74,000 clones, 70% to 90% of them present only once. The data belong to a study of T cell responses to AZD1222 COVID-19 vaccine. Germline CDR1 reads MNHEY; CDR2 reads SVGEGT. This CDR3 spans 15 amino acids. The V end lost 6 bases, the J end lost 4 bases, and 18 bases lay between the germline ends. This receptor was obtained from an adult who received the AZD1222 COVID-19 vaccine. The material sequenced was peripheral blood, taken 28 days after the second AZD1222 dose. The chain carries TRBV6-2 or TRBV6-3 and TRBJ1-1; D perhaps matches TRBD1 (5 bases). CDR3 in DNA: TGTGCCAGCAGCAGGAATCAGGGCCCGGGCACTGAAGCTTTCTTT. Protein: CASSRNQGPGTEAFF.